This TCR beta chain was retrieved from a study of blood T cell repertoires in COVID-19. Libraries were prepared by immunoSEQ multiplex PCR; TCRdb keeps only in-frame clonotypes and omits some of them. Of 250,000 to 300,000 clones listed, about 88% were seen once; the top ten hold more than 6.5%. This CDR3 is 16 amino acids long. Between the trimmed V and J ends, which lost 0 bases and 4 bases, there was a span of 16 bases. Germline-derived CDR1 and CDR2 are SQVTM and ANQGSEA. Participants' own reports of clinical history determined their cohort assignment. The rearrangement joins TRBV29-1 to TRBJ2-1, with D maybe TRBD2 (6 bases). The clonotype originates from a woman aged 50 to 60 who had been exposed to COVID-19. Sample: PBMCs or T cells enriched from blood (not recorded which). CDR3 amino acids: CSVEEGRGLLYNEQFF. The DNA for the CDR3 is TGCAGCGTTGAAGAGGGGCGGGGCCTACTATACAATGAGCAGTTCTTC.